Listed here is a single T cell receptor beta chain. The sample belongs to a study of blood T cell repertoires in COVID-19. Study background: The study drew acute and convalescent COVID-19 samples from the United States, Italy and Spain. Sources were T cells, B-cell-depleted T cells, or PBMCs; the material itself was cDNA or gDNA.

TCRdb keeps only in-frame clones here, not all; method: immunoSEQ multiplex PCR. The sample holds some 250,000 clones, 82% seen once. Germline loops: CDR1 SGHDT, CDR2 YYEEEE. This CDR3 region has 18 residues. Unmatched junction bases numbered 22, after V lost 4 bases and J lost 8 bases. This chain links TRBV5-6 with TRBJ1-1; TRBD1 matches 8 bases. The sample taken for sequencing was peripheral blood. The TCR originated in a woman in her late teens or twenties with acute or convalescent COVID-19. CDR3 protein: CASSLRNRDRRWKGEAFF. The CDR3 nucleotides read TGTGCCAGCAGCCTACGAAACCGGGACAGGAGATGGAAGGGCGAAGCTTTCTTT.